This is a list of T cell receptor beta chains from one sample in a study of blood T cell repertoires in COVID-19. Clones were read by immunoSEQ multiplex PCR, and TCRdb kept only the in-frame ones, dropping some. The table includes around 160,000 clones, roughly 84% detected once. Sequencing was performed on PBMCs or T cells enriched from blood (not recorded which). All receptors derive from a woman between 50 and 59 years old who had been exposed to COVID-19. The CDR3 runs from the conserved cysteine through the conserved F or W. A D gene is named only where the DNA matches it firmly. Clone size is not always given. Where it is, it says once, few, many or a class for expanded clones.

j_gene: TRBJ1-6
abundance: once
v_gene: TRBV11-1
d_gene: NA
CDR3nt: TGTGCCAGCAGCTTAGCCTTGGGGGCAGGCGTCCACTTT
CDR3aa: CASSLALGAGVHF

j_gene: TRBJ1-1
abundance: NA
v_gene: TRBV15
d_gene: NA
CDR3nt: TGTGCCACCAGCAGAGGAGGAGGCGGATCGAACACTGAAGCTTTCTTT
CDR3aa: CATSRGGGGSNTEAFF

j_gene: TRBJ1-1
abundance: NA
v_gene: TRBV5-1
d_gene: TRBD1
CDR3nt: TGCGCCAGCAGCTTGGTCGGACAGGGGAGGACTGAAGCTTTCTTT
CDR3aa: CASSLVGQGRTEAFF

j_gene: TRBJ2-7
abundance: once
v_gene: TRBV18
d_gene: NA
CDR3nt: TGTGCCAGCTCACCACGAACAGCCCAGTACTACGAGCAGTACTTC
CDR3aa: CASSPRTAQYYEQYF

j_gene: TRBJ1-2
abundance: NA
v_gene: TRBV27
d_gene: TRBD1
CDR3nt: TGTGCCAGCAGTTTAGTAACCCTTCCGGGACAGGGGACTGGCTACACCTTC
CDR3aa: CASSLVTLPGQGTGYTF

j_gene: TRBJ1-5
abundance: few
v_gene: TRBV10-3
d_gene: TRBD1
CDR3nt: TGTGCCATCAGTGAGTCCCGGACAGGGATGAGCAATCAGCCCCAGCATTTT
CDR3aa: CAISESRTGMSNQPQHF

j_gene: TRBJ2-5
abundance: NA
v_gene: TRBV4-3
d_gene: TRBD2
CDR3nt: TGCGCCAGCAGCCAAGCCTCAGCGGGGGGGCCGAGGACCCAGTACTTC
CDR3aa: CASSQASAGGPRTQYF

j_gene: TRBJ2-1
abundance: NA
v_gene: TRBV9
d_gene: TRBD2
CDR3nt: TGTGCCAGCAGCGTAGCTACCGGGACTAGCGGGGGACTATACAATGAGCAGTTCTTC
CDR3aa: CASSVATGTSGGLYNEQFF

j_gene: TRBJ1-5
abundance: NA
v_gene: TRBV2
d_gene: NA
CDR3nt: TGTGCCAGCAGTGAGAGAGGGACATACAATCAGCCCCAGCATTTT
CDR3aa: CASSERGTYNQPQHF

j_gene: TRBJ2-7
abundance: NA
v_gene: TRBV27
d_gene: TRBD1
CDR3nt: TGTGCCAGCAGACCACAGGGGTTCTACGAGCAGTACTTC
CDR3aa: CASRPQGFYEQYF

j_gene: TRBJ1-5
abundance: NA
v_gene: TRBV19
d_gene: NA
CDR3nt: TGTGCCAGTAGTATAGACCCCTATCAGCCCCAGCATTTT
CDR3aa: CASSIDPYQPQHF

j_gene: TRBJ2-1
abundance: once
v_gene: TRBV7-3
d_gene: TRBD2
CDR3nt: TGTGCCAGCAGCCAGACTAGCGGGGGCGCCTCCTACAATGAGCAGTTCTTC
CDR3aa: CASSQTSGGASYNEQFF

j_gene: TRBJ2-6
abundance: NA
v_gene: TRBV19
d_gene: NA
CDR3nt: TGTGCCAGTACCATCGGTGGGGCCAACGTCCTGACTTTC
CDR3aa: CASTIGGANVLTF

j_gene: TRBJ2-1
abundance: few
v_gene: TRBV7-9
d_gene: TRBD1
CDR3nt: TGTGCCAGCAGCTTAGGAAGGACAGGGGTCGACAATGAGCAGTTCTTC
CDR3aa: CASSLGRTGVDNEQFF

j_gene: TRBJ2-2
abundance: NA
v_gene: TRBV11-2
d_gene: TRBD2
CDR3nt: TGTGCCAGCAGAAACTGGGTAGCGGGGAACACCGGGGAGCTGTTTTTT
CDR3aa: CASRNWVAGNTGELFF

j_gene: TRBJ2-3
abundance: NA
v_gene: TRBV5-1
d_gene: TRBD1
CDR3nt: TGCGCCAGCACAATCCGGGACAGGGGCACAGATACGCAGTATTTT
CDR3aa: CASTIRDRGTDTQYF

j_gene: TRBJ2-3
abundance: NA
v_gene: TRBV5-1
d_gene: NA
CDR3nt: TGCGCCAGCAGCTTGGCTGTTCGGGTCTCAGATACGCAGTATTTT
CDR3aa: CASSLAVRVSDTQYF

j_gene: TRBJ1-1
abundance: NA
v_gene: TRBV14
d_gene: NA
CDR3nt: TGTGCCAGCAGCATGAGGTCGGGAATGAACACTGAAGCTTTCTTT
CDR3aa: CASSMRSGMNTEAFF

j_gene: TRBJ1-5
abundance: NA
v_gene: TRBV12-5
d_gene: NA
CDR3nt: TGTGCTAGTGGTTTGGAGGGGAGGTACAGCAATCAGCCCCAGCATTTT
CDR3aa: CASGLEGRYSNQPQHF

j_gene: TRBJ2-7
abundance: NA
v_gene: TRBV27
d_gene: TRBD2
CDR3nt: TGTGCCAGCAGTTTACTTGCGGGGGGGCATTACGAGCAGTACTTC
CDR3aa: CASSLLAGGHYEQYF

j_gene: TRBJ2-5
abundance: NA
v_gene: TRBV6-5
d_gene: NA
CDR3nt: TGTGCCAGCAGTTTCGGTCCCGTGAAGACCCAGTACTTC
CDR3aa: CASSFGPVKTQYF

j_gene: TRBJ2-7
abundance: once
v_gene: TRBV10-3
d_gene: TRBD2
CDR3nt: TGTGCCATCAGTGAATTGACTAGCGGGAGTGAAGGGCAGTACTTC
CDR3aa: CAISELTSGSEGQYF

j_gene: TRBJ2-1
abundance: NA
v_gene: TRBV9
d_gene: NA
CDR3nt: TGTGCCAGCAGCTTGGAGGGAAGCTACAATGAGCAGTTCTTC
CDR3aa: CASSLEGSYNEQFF

j_gene: TRBJ2-3
abundance: NA
v_gene: TRBV5-4
d_gene: NA
CDR3nt: TGTGCCAGCAGCCTCGGGTCGATGAACACAGATACGCAGTATTTT
CDR3aa: CASSLGSMNTDTQYF

j_gene: TRBJ2-2
abundance: NA
v_gene: TRBV7-2
d_gene: NA
CDR3nt: TGTGCCAGCAGCTTATGGGGACTCGGGGAGCTGTTTTTT
CDR3aa: CASSLWGLGELFF

j_gene: TRBJ2-1
abundance: NA
v_gene: TRBV6-2/TRBV6-3
d_gene: TRBD2
CDR3nt: TGTGCCAGCAGTTTCCCGGGACTAGCCTACAATGAGCAGTTCTTC
CDR3aa: CASSFPGLAYNEQFF

j_gene: TRBJ2-1
abundance: NA
v_gene: TRBV4-3
d_gene: TRBD2
CDR3nt: TGCGCCAGCAGCCAAACCCCCGGGACTAGGGTTATCGATGAGCAGTTCTTC
CDR3aa: CASSQTPGTRVIDEQFF

j_gene: TRBJ2-3
abundance: NA
v_gene: TRBV10-3
d_gene: TRBD2
CDR3nt: TGTGCCATCAGCGGGTCACTAGCGACGAAGGCAGATACGCAGTATTTT
CDR3aa: CAISGSLATKADTQYF

j_gene: TRBJ1-4
abundance: NA
v_gene: TRBV5-4
d_gene: TRBD1
CDR3nt: TGTGCCAGCAGCCGAGGACAGGAGCTTAATGAAAAACTGTTTTTT
CDR3aa: CASSRGQELNEKLFF